Here is one T cell receptor (beta chain) with its context. This entry comes from a study of blood T cell repertoires in COVID-19. Across the study: Sample material is recorded as cDNA or gDNA derived from T cells, B-cell-depleted T cells, or PBMCs.

Only in-frame clones appear in the TCRdb table, and some are missing; sequencing was by immunoSEQ multiplex PCR. The table lists more than 200,000 clones, approximately 86% of them singletons. CDR1 is LGHNA, CDR2 YNFKEQ, per germline. The CDR3 covers 15 residues. V was clipped by 3 bases and J by 8 bases, with 14 bases between them. The chain carries TRBV4-2 and TRBJ1-6; a possible D gene is TRBD1 (5 bases). This clonotype was sampled from a man aged 25-40 years with active or convalescent COVID-19. What was sequenced was peripheral blood. CDR3 loop: CASSHWRAGDSPLHF. The CDR3 nucleotides read TGTGCCAGCAGCCATTGGAGAGCGGGGGATTCACCCCTCCACTTT.